The next 14 T cell receptor beta chains were all read from a single sample in a study of Graves' ophthalmopathy and Graves' hyperthyroidism. Scientists amplified the TCR beta CDR3 regions from RNA transcripts. RT-PCR was first run with HTBI primers, then multiplex PCR in a second round. Each CDR3 protein is one row after TCRdb ran MiXCR on the multiplex PCR reads. The table has roughly 700,000 distinct CDR3 sequences, 40% seen once. Sample: peripheral blood. The receptors derive from an adult man with Graves' ophthalmopathy.

J is TRBJ1-5 and V is TRBV12-3 or TRBV12-4; D gene unclear. CDR3 length: 12 residues. Trimming pared 2 bases from V and 6 bases from J, leaving 5 bases between. The CDR3 sequence: CASSLSTQPQHF. The CDR3 DNA reads as TGTGCCAGCAGTTTATCCACTCAGCCCCAGCATTTT.

The chain combines TRBV7-9 with TRBJ2-2; D uncertain. V lost 0 bases and J lost 2, with 22 bases in between. Germline lookup yields CDR1 SEHNR and CDR2 FQNEAQ (reference sequence). This CDR3 contains 20 residues. CDR3 amino acids: CASSLAVGSSQQINTGELFF. The DNA for the CDR3 is TGTGCCAGCAGCTTAGCGGTAGGCAGTTCCCAGCAGATAAACACCGGGGAGCTGTTTTTT.

This clonotype was detected only a few times. The V gene is TRBV12-3 or TRBV12-4, the J gene TRBJ2-2; possible D gene TRBD1, 6 bases. Trimming pared 3 bases from V and 5 bases from J, leaving 10 bases between. This CDR3 spans 14 amino acids. CDR3 in DNA: TGTGCCAGCAGTTTCAGGGGCGGAACCGGGGAGCTGTTTTTT. Its protein is CASSFRGGTGELFF.

Worth noting for this clonotype: The junction shows a germline mismatch at one end, possibly a read error. The chain has TRBV2 and TRBJ1-4, with D uncertain. The CDR3 sequence is 14 residues long. Germline CDR1 SNHLY, CDR2 FYNNEI. The CDR3 reads CASSQVLLGEKLFF. The CDR3 region has the DNA TGCGCCAGCAGCCAAGTCCTTCTCGGGGAAAAACTGTTTTTT.

The gene calls are TRBV7-2 and TRBJ1-1; TRBD1 matches 9 bases. The CDR3 is 14 amino acids. V shed 5 bases and J 3 bases; nucleotides not matched to a gene: 4. Germline lookup yields CDR1 SGHTA and CDR2 FQGNSA. This chain's CDR3 is CASSHGTGYTEAFF. CDR3 bases: TGTGCCAGCAGCCACGGGACAGGGTACACTGAAGCTTTCTTT.

Worth noting for this clonotype: A much larger clonotype is one base distant, so this may be a read error. The chain uses TRBV5-5 and TRBJ2-5; 12 bases match TRBD2. V gave up 0 bases and J gave up 5 bases; unmatched junction bases: 8. Germline V gene data show CDR1 as SGHKS and CDR2 as YYEKEE (reference sequence). This CDR3 has 17 amino acids. CDR3 DNA sequence: TGTGCCAGCAGCTTGGGACTAGCGGGGGCCGGAGGGGAGACCCAGTACTTC. The encoded protein is CASSLGLAGAGGETQYF.

V usage is TRBV7-9 and J usage is TRBJ1-2; D is undetermined. There are 13 residues in the CDR3. V was clipped by 2 bases and J by 0 bases, with 4 bases between them. The germline V gene has CDR1 SEHNR and CDR2 FQNEAQ (reference sequence). The CDR3 DNA sequence: TGTGCCAGCAGCTTAACGACTAACTATGGCTACACCTTC. It specifies CASSLTTNYGYTF.

This clonotype was seen ten or more times. The chain recombines TRBV10-3 with TRBJ1-2; D not resolved. CDR3 length: 11 amino acids. Germline V gene lookup returns CDR1 ENHRY and CDR2 SYGVKD. Deletions cut 7 bases from V and 4 bases from J, with 7 bases between. CDR3: CAIMEGYGYTF. The CDR3 region has the DNA TGTGCCATCATGGAAGGCTATGGCTACACCTTC.

The chain recombines TRBV20-1 with TRBJ2-5, with D possibly matching TRBD2 (5 bases). Trimming shortened V by 5 bases and J by 4 bases, and 20 bases separated the two germline ends. Germline CDR1 DFQATT, CDR2 SNEGSKA (reference sequence). The CDR3 runs to 15 residues. The CDR3 nucleotides are TGCAGTGCTTCCATGGGTACGGAGGCTCGAGAGACCCAGTACTTC. Amino acids: CSASMGTEARETQYF.

This clonotype has a count of ten or more. V is TRBV29-1 and J is TRBJ2-7; tentatively, D is TRBD1 (6 bases). The V gene lost 4 bases and the J gene lost 2 bases, with 12 bases spanning the gap. The CDR3 extends over 13 amino acids. CDR1 and CDR2 from the germline V gene are SQVTM and ANQGSEA. For the CDR3, the DNA is TGCAGCGTTGCGAGTCACAGGGCCTACGAGCAGTACTTC. It encodes CSVASHRAYEQYF.

This clonotype occurred a few times. The V and J genes are TRBV25-1 and TRBJ2-7; possibly TRBD2 for D (5 bases). Trimming removed 8 bases at V and 5 bases at J, with 19 bases between. The CDR3 totals 14 residues. Germline lookup yields CDR1 MGHDK and CDR2 SYGVNS. The CDR3 DNA reads as TGTGCCAGCGGAGGTGCACTAGGTTTTAACGAGCAGTACTTC. It translates to CASGGALGFNEQYF.

This chain connects TRBV10-3 to TRBJ2-7; no firm D call. This CDR3 region has 13 residues. V was cut by 0 bases and J by 1 base, with 4 bases left in between. CDR1 is ENHRY, CDR2 SYGVKD, per germline. The CDR3 protein is CAISESYSYEQYF. DNA for the CDR3: TGTGCCATCAGTGAGTCCTATTCCTACGAGCAGTACTTC.

This clonotype was counted at least ten times. The chain employs TRBV2 and TRBJ1-4; D not resolved. From germline, CDR1 is SNHLY and CDR2 FYNNEI. CDR3 size: 13 residues. The V gene lost 5 bases and the J gene lost 0 bases, with 4 bases spanning the gap. As DNA, the CDR3 is TGTGCCAGCAGTAGTGCAACTAATGAAAAACTGTTTTTT. The encoded protein is CASSSATNEKLFF.

This clonotype was recorded many times. The rearrangement links TRBV12-3 or TRBV12-4 to TRBJ1-2, with a possible D match to TRBD1 (5 bases). The length of the CDR3 is 11 residues. V was clipped by 6 bases and J by 6 bases, with 8 bases between them. The chain's CDR3 is CASSRGDGYTF. Here the CDR3 DNA reads TGTGCCAGCAGCCGGGGCGATGGCTACACCTTC.